This T cell receptor beta chain was sequenced in a study of shared clonotypes between healthy human individuals. The authors combined CD45RO+ cells with CCR7-negative CD45RA+ TemRA cells as CD8 memory. The data were produced by immunoSEQ multiplex PCR, yet TCRdb's version contains in-frame clones alone and is incomplete. The table lists approximately 400,000 clones, 95% to 97% of them singletons. The CDR3 runs to 17 residues. V trimming: 6 bases; J trimming: 3 bases; junction bases outside the gene matches: 14. Germline CDR1 reads LNHDA; CDR2 reads SQIVND (reference sequence). V is TRBV19 and J is TRBJ1-2; 9 bases are a match to TRBD1. The sample consisted of memory CD8+ T cells sorted from blood. Subset here: CD45RO+ cells pooled with CCR7-negative TemRA cells. The receptor was isolated from a man aged 25 to 40 in good health. The chain's CDR3 is CASRDPGQGGRYYGYTF. The CDR3 DNA reads TGTGCCAGTAGGGACCCGGGACAGGGAGGAAGGTACTATGGCTACACCTTC.